This TCR beta chain was found in a study of cytomegalovirus exposure and HLA in healthy donors. General study points: Reportedly, a later analysis found an Asian-associated ancestry cluster had fewer N-insertions than the roughly 700-donor mean. The classifier reportedly diagnosed cytomegalovirus status with high sensitivity and specificity.

Germline V gene sequence: CDR1 LGHNA, CDR2 YNFKEQ. The ends lost 4 bases at V and 0 bases at J; junction bases unmatched: 9. CDR3 length equals 20 residues. With regard to this clone: Its target is not known.

A multiplex PCR was run with 60 Vbeta primers and 13 Jbeta primers. Per the original data handling: In a later analysis, around 11 million of approximately 81 million unique beta chains occurred in at least two donors. Clones were sequenced by immunoSEQ multiplex PCR, and TCRdb holds only the in-frame ones, with some missing. The V and J calls and clone size come from that table; D and trimming were worked out from the DNA. The sample comprises about 94,000 clones, approximately 75% of which are singletons, and approximately 3.9% rests with the top ten. The rearrangement links TRBV4-2 to TRBJ2-6; 13 nucleotides match TRBD2. Sequences were obtained from PBMCs. The origin of this receptor is a woman aged 40 to 50 in good health and CMV-seronegative. The CDR3 here is CASSPGTSGAPGSGANVLTF. As DNA, the CDR3 is TGTGCCAGCAGCCCCGGGACTAGCGGGGCGCCCGGCTCTGGGGCCAACGTCCTGACTTTC.